This T cell receptor (beta chain) was profiled in a study of CD8+ T cells in alopecia areata (dated by TCRdb to the late 2010s). Turning to the overall study: Treated patients were enrolled in an open-label pilot trial of oral tofacitinib at 5 to 10 mg twice daily for moderate-to-severe alopecia areata. Tofacitinib was given for 6 to 18 months, followed by 6 months of follow-up off drug to assess delayed response and recurrence. High-throughput TCRbeta sequencing was used to examine T cell clonal expansion in alopecia areata in both the C3H/HeJ mouse model and human patients. On the human side, TCRbeta sequencing was run on scalp tissue and on sorted CD4+ and CD8+ peripheral blood T cells from healthy controls and from alopecia areata patients with either patchy or totalis/universalis disease. Biopsies were taken from tofacitinib-treated patients at baseline and again at 4 and 24 weeks into treatment, and several of those patients also had a later scalp biopsy. Scalp clonality was compared among normal scalp (n=4), patchy alopecia areata scalp (n=8), and alopecia totalis/universalis scalp (n=8). RNA was obtained with the PAXgene miRNA kit for fixed scalp, the miRNeasy kit for PBMCs, and the RNeasy kit for mouse skin. TCRbeta CDR3 regions were amplified by immunoSEQ multiplex PCR using 35 Vbeta forward and 13 Jbeta reverse primers. Overall study outcomes, separate from this receptor: Resident alphabeta T cells in normal human skin are also sequenced, complicating scalp TCR repertoire analysis, unlike mouse skin dominated by gammadelta T cells. Compared with normal scalp, lesional scalp had higher clonality and more expanded CD8+ clones, particularly in alopecia totalis/universalis, a pattern that suggests antigenic drive. Compared with mice, TCR sequences shared between patients were less clear, possibly partly because of HLA diversity across the patient population.

As to this clone: The antigen it recognizes is unknown. Base qualities are not recorded, but no much larger clone differs from it by a single base.

The receptor library was made with the immunoSEQ multiplex PCR assay. For TCR sequencing, RNA was extracted from every sample and reverse transcribed into cDNA to serve as template. SuperScript III was used to make first-strand cDNA, primed with a 2:1 mix of oligo-dT and random hexamers. A synthetic immune receptor repertoire was used to assess amplification bias, and residual bias was removed computationally. On the study's bioinformatics: Raw reads were preprocessed for error removal, and CDR3 was defined according to IMGT conventions as running from the conserved cysteine to phenylalanine. To get clonality, Shannon entropy was normalized by log2 of the number of productive unique TCRs and the result was subtracted from 1. CD4 or CD8 identity of scalp clones was inferred by cross-referencing scalp TCRbeta sequences with sorted blood CD4 and CD8 repertoires. TCRdb holds this immuneACCESS table with in-frame rearrangements only. Some clones are missing; in checked studies, unresolved V genes explain under half, and the rest has no known cause. That table supplies the V and J calls and clone size; D and trimming were determined from the DNA. The sample table holds roughly 120,000 clones, of which more than 30% were seen once. The ten largest account for 3% to 3.5% of the sample.

Lesional scalp punch biopsies and peripheral blood were obtained from alopecia areata patients. After PBMCs were isolated by density centrifugation and stained for CD3, CD4 and CD8, a FACSAria was used to sort CD4+ and CD8+ T cells. From the cysteine through the phenylalanine, the CDR3 covers 13 amino acids. Here the CDR3 DNA is all that survives: 39 bases in frame from base 1. The germline V gene sets CDR1 to SGHTA and CDR2 to FQGNSA. Trimming removed 5 bases from V and 10 bases from J, leaving 17 bases between the germline ends. What was sequenced was CD4+ T cells sorted from blood. The V gene is TRBV7-2 and the J gene is TRBJ1-1, with the D segment identity uncertain. This clonotype was sampled from a human donor with alopecia areata. The nucleotide sequence reads TGTGCCAGCAGCCCGGAGGGTGTCCGCCCAGCTTTCTTT. This codes for CASSPEGVRPAFF.